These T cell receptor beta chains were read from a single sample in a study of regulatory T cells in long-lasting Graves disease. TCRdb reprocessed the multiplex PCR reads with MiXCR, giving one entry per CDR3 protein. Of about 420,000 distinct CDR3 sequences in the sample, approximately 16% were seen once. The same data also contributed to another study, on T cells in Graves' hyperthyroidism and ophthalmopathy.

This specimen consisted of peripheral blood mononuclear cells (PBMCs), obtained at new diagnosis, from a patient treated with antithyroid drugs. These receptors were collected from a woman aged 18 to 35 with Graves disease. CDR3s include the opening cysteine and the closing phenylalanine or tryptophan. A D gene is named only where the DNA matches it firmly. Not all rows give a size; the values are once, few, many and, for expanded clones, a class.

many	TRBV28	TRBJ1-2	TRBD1	CASSTGTGVVRYTF	TGTGCCAGCAGTACCGGGACAGGGGTCGTTCGCTACACCTTC
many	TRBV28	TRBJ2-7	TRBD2	CASSSPSGRGSYEQYF	TGTGCCAGCAGTTCTCCCAGCGGGAGGGGCTCCTACGAGCAGTACTTC
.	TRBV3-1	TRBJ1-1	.	CASSQAPGNTEAFF	TGTGCCAGCAGCCAAGCACCGGGGAACACTGAAGCTTTCTTT
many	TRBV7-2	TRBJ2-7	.	CASSPSGGGYYYEQYF	TGTGCCAGCAGTCCGTCGGGAGGGGGCTACTACTACGAGCAGTACTTC
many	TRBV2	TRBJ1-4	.	CANSEGGTNEKLFF	TGTGCCAACTCGGAGGGCGGGACTAATGAAAAACTGTTTTTT
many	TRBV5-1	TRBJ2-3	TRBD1	CASSLGVQGVTDTQYF	TGCGCCAGCAGCTTGGGGGTTCAGGGGGTCACAGATACGCAGTATTTT
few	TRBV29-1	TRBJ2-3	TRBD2	CSVEALRLAGGLNADTQYF	TGCAGCGTTGAAGCCCTTCGGCTAGCGGGAGGTCTAAACGCAGATACGCAGTATTTT
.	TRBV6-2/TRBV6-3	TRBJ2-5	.	CASSYLGGTADETQYF	TGTGCCAGCAGTTACCTGGGCGGGACGGCCGATGAGACCCAGTACTTC
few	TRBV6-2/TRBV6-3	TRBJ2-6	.	CASSYEGFSGANVLTF	TGTGCCAGCAGTTACGAGGGGTTCTCTGGGGCCAACGTCCTGACTTTC
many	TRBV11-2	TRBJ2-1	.	CASSSLASKGEQFF	TGTGCCAGCAGCTCTTTAGCGTCCAAGGGTGAGCAGTTCTTC
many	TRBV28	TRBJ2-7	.	CASSSQGFAYEQYF	TGTGCCAGCAGCTCGCAGGGGTTTGCCTACGAGCAGTACTTC
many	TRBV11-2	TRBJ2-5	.	CASSLERDQETQYF	TGTGCCAGCAGCTTAGAGAGGGACCAAGAGACCCAGTACTTC
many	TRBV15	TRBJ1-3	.	CATSRGRTIDGNTIYF	TGTGCCACCAGCAGAGGGAGGACCATTGATGGAAACACCATATATTTT
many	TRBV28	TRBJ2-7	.	CASSLSLAPSYEQYF	TGTGCCAGCAGTTTATCCCTAGCGCCAAGCTACGAGCAGTACTTC
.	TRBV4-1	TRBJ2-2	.	CASSQEGRGNTGELFF	TGCGCCAGCAGCCAAGAAGGCAGGGGGAACACCGGGGAGCTGTTTTTT
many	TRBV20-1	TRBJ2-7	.	CSASASQYEQYF	TGCAGTGCTAGCGCTAGTCAATACGAGCAGTACTTC
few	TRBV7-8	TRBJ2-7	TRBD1	CASSLAFLSPDRGSNYEQYF	TGTGCCAGCAGCTTAGCGTTCTTAAGCCCTGACAGGGGATCAAACTACGAGCAGTACTTC
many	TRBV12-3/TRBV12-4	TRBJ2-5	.	CASSRVGLQETQYF	TGTGCCAGCAGTCGCGTAGGGCTGCAAGAGACCCAGTACTTC
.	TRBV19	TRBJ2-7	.	CASSIGRGFYEQYF	TGTGCCAGTAGTATCGGAAGGGGTTTCTACGAGCAGTACTTC
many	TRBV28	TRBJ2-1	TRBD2	CASSLGRASGFWMQFF	TGTGCCAGCAGTTTAGGGAGAGCTAGCGGGTTCTGGATGCAGTTCTTC
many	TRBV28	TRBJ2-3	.	CASAWRDRTDTQYF	TGTGCCAGCGCCTGGCGGGATCGTACAGATACGCAGTATTTT
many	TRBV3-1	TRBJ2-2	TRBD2	CASSLKGLAFNTGELFF	TGTGCCAGCAGCCTCAAGGGACTAGCGTTTAACACCGGGGAGCTGTTTTTT
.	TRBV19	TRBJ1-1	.	CASSWGSENEAFF	TGTGCCAGTAGTTGGGGGAGTGAGAATGAAGCTTTCTTT
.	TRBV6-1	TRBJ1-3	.	CASIASSGNTIYF	TGTGCCAGCATCGCGTCCTCTGGAAACACCATATATTTT
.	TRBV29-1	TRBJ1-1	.	CSVESRAAEAFF	TGCAGCGTTGAGTCCAGGGCGGCTGAAGCTTTCTTT
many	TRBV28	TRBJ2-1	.	CASSSWGGQEGNEQFF	TGTGCCAGCAGTTCTTGGGGGGGACAGGAGGGGAATGAGCAGTTCTTC
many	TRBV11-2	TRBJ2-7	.	CASSLYVRSSYEQYF	TGTGCCAGCAGCTTATACGTCAGAAGCTCCTACGAGCAGTACTTC
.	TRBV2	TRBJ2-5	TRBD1	CASGGQWETQYF	TGTGCCAGCGGGGGACAGTGGGAGACCCAGTACTTC
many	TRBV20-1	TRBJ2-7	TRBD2	CSASRTSVYEQYF	TGCAGTGCTAGTCGGACTAGCGTTTACGAGCAGTACTTC
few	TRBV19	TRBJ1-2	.	CASSQGAQGYTF	TGTGCCAGTAGTCAAGGAGCCCAAGGCTACACCTTC
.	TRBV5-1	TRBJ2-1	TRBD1	CASSLAPSTGPIYNEQFF	TGCGCCAGCAGCTTGGCCCCCTCGACAGGGCCTATATACAATGAGCAGTTCTTC
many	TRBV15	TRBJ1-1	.	CATSITGGDTEAFF	TGTGCCACCAGCATCACGGGTGGGGACACTGAAGCTTTCTTT
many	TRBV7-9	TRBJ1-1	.	CASSLAADELSAFF	TGTGCCAGCAGCTTAGCAGCGGACGAACTCTCAGCTTTCTTT
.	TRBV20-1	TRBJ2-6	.	CSARVGRSGANVLTF	TGCAGTGCTAGAGTTGGGAGATCTGGGGCCAACGTCCTGACTTTC
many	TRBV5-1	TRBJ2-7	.	CASSFNVGGGYEQYF	TGTGCCAGCAGCTTTAACGTCGGTGGAGGCTACGAGCAGTACTTC
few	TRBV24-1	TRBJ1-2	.	CATSDFGGDYGYTF	TGTGCCACCAGTGATTTCGGGGGGGACTATGGCTACACCTTC
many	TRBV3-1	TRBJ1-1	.	CASKKRENTEAFF	TGTGCCAGCAAAAAAAGGGAGAACACTGAAGCTTTCTTT
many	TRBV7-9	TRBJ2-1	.	CASSSTVLSYNEQFF	TGTGCCAGCAGCTCGACTGTCCTTTCCTACAATGAGCAGTTCTTC
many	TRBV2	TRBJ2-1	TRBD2	CASRRLAGHYNEQFF	TGTGCCAGCAGGCGGCTAGCGGGGCACTACAATGAGCAGTTCTTC
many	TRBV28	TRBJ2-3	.	CASSSMGDTQYF	TGTGCCAGCAGTTCTATGGGTGATACGCAGTATTTT
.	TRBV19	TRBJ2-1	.	CASSIEGIREQFF	TGTGCCAGTAGTATCGAGGGAATTAGGGAGCAGTTCTTC
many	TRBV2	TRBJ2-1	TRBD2	CASSEALQGLGLGEQFF	TGTGCCAGCAGTGAAGCGCTTCAGGGACTAGGGTTGGGTGAGCAGTTCTTC
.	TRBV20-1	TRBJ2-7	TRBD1	CSAIPQGYEQYF	TGCAGTGCAATCCCACAGGGGTACGAGCAGTACTTC
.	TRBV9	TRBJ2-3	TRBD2	CASSVTSGRTDTQYF	TGTGCCAGCAGCGTGACTAGCGGGCGCACAGATACGCAGTATTTT
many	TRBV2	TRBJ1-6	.	CASSEGADNSPLHF	TGTGCCAGCAGTGAAGGGGCCGATAATTCACCCCTCCACTTT
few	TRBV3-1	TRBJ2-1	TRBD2	CASSTQRLAPEQFF	TGTGCCAGCAGCACCCAACGACTAGCGCCTGAGCAGTTCTTC
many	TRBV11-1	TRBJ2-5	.	CASSPRIRAAQETQYF	TGTGCCAGCAGCCCCCGTATACGGGCAGCACAAGAGACCCAGTACTTC
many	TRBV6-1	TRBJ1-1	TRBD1	CASSQQQGLKGTVAFF	TGTGCCAGCAGTCAACAACAGGGGCTAAAGGGTACAGTAGCTTTCTTT
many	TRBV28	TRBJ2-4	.	CASSFQEAKNIQYF	TGTGCCAGCAGTTTCCAAGAGGCCAAAAACATTCAGTACTTC
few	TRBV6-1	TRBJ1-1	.	CASRLNRDLNTEAFF	TGTGCCAGCAGACTAAACAGGGACCTGAACACTGAAGCTTTCTTT
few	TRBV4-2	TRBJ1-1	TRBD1	CASIRDRGNTEAFF	TGTGCCAGCATTAGGGACAGGGGGAACACTGAAGCTTTCTTT
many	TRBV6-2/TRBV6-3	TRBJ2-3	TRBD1	CASRDDRVADTQYF	TGTGCCAGCAGGGACGACAGGGTCGCAGATACGCAGTATTTT
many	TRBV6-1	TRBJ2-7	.	CASSTSNEQYF	TGTGCCAGCAGTACCAGTAACGAGCAGTACTTC
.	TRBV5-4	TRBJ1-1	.	CASSSDGYTEAFF	TGTGCCAGCAGCTCGGACGGTTACACTGAAGCTTTCTTT
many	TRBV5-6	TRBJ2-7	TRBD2	CASSSHGLAPEQYF	TGTGCCAGCAGCAGCCATGGACTAGCGCCTGAACAGTACTTC